The 32 T cell receptor beta chains listed next were all sequenced from one sample in a study of blood T cell repertoires in COVID-19 (dated by TCRdb to 2018 to 2021). The library was obtained by the immunoSEQ multiplex PCR assay. The table was pulled from immuneACCESS by TCRdb, which kept in-frame rearrangements only. Such tables lose some clones; where checked, under half of the loss comes from unresolved V genes, and the rest has no known cause. Within this sample are a few hundred thousand clones, with around 88% of them counted one time only. 5.5% to 8.5% of the sample comes from the top ten. What was sequenced was peripheral blood. These receptors came from a woman under 40 who had recovered from COVID-19.

The chain carries TRBV29-1 and TRBJ1-2, with TRBD1 identical over 8 bases. Germline CDR1 and CDR2: SQVTM and ANQGSEA. The J segment lost 6 bases and the V segment lost 5 bases, leaving 5 bases of the junction unmatched. The CDR3 is 12 residues long. The chain's CDR3 is CSVSVTGDGYTF. CDR3 in DNA: TGCAGCGTTTCCGTGACAGGGGATGGCTACACCTTC.

The chain couples TRBV19 to TRBJ2-7; D perhaps matches TRBD1 (5 bases). Germline V gene lookup returns CDR1 LNHDA and CDR2 SQIVND (reference sequence). Trimming shortened V by 3 bases and J by 3 bases, and 15 bases separated the two germline ends. The CDR3 consists of 15 residues. CDR3 nucleotides: TGTGCCAGTAGTATTAGGCGTCAGGGATTCTACGAGCAGTACTTC. This gives the protein CASSIRRQGFYEQYF.

The rearrangement links TRBV6-5 to TRBJ1-2; 8 nucleotides line up with TRBD1. J lost 5 bases, V lost 6 bases, and 11 bases had no gene match. CDR1 is MNHEY and CDR2 is SVGAGI in the germline V gene. The CDR3 runs to 15 residues. CDR3 nucleotides: TGTGCCAGCAGACGGACAGGGTTTGAAGGGTATGGCTACACCTTC. Its translation: CASRRTGFEGYGYTF.

The gene calls are TRBV7-2 and TRBJ2-7; 12 nucleotides line up with TRBD2. The CDR3 consists of 15 residues. The V gene end was trimmed by 5 bases and the J gene end by 9 bases; junction bases not matched to a gene: 11. The germline gives CDR1 SGHTA, CDR2 FQGNSA. CDR3: CASSPTSGGTSVQYF. CDR3 nucleotides: TGTGCCAGCAGCCCCACTAGCGGGGGGACCTCCGTGCAGTACTTC.

The genes are TRBV6-5 and TRBJ2-1; the match to TRBD1 covers 9 bases. V lost 7 bases to trimming and J lost 6 bases; unmatched junction nucleotides: 10. This CDR3 spans 15 amino acids. CDR1 is MNHEY, CDR2 SVGAGI, per germline. For the CDR3, the DNA is TGTGCCAGCACCACGGGACAGGGTATGGTCAATGAGCAGTTCTTC. It yields the protein CASTTGQGMVNEQFF.

The chain combines TRBV29-1 with TRBJ2-1; TRBD2 agrees at 13 bases. The CDR3 loop spans 15 amino acids. Per germline, CDR1 SQVTM and CDR2 ANQGSEA. Trimming at V came to 8 bases and at J to 3 bases, leaving 7 bases not matched to a gene. CDR3: CSCLGTSGDYNEQFF. The CDR3 coding sequence is TGCAGCTGTTTAGGGACTAGCGGGGACTACAATGAGCAGTTCTTC.

The sample holds one count of this clone. The genes are TRBV24-1 and TRBJ1-1, with D perhaps TRBD1 (5 bases). Trimming stripped 1 base from V and 1 base from J, with 6 bases between. Germline V gives CDR1 KGHDR, CDR2 SFDVKD. The CDR3 is made up of 14 amino acids. Here the CDR3 DNA reads TGTGCCACCAGTGATTTCGGGGGGAACACTGAAGCTTTCTTT. Its translation is CATSDFGGNTEAFF.

The chain combines TRBV5-6 with TRBJ1-2; 9 bases line up with TRBD1. This CDR3 comprises 12 residues. Per germline, CDR1 SGHDT and CDR2 YYEEEE. Losses at the gene ends were 4 bases for V and 7 bases for J; bases not matched to a gene: 2. The CDR3, as DNA: TGTGCCAGCAGCCGGGACAGGGCTGGCTACACCTTC. This gives the protein CASSRDRAGYTF.

V is TRBV9 and J is TRBJ2-5, with D tentatively TRBD1 (5 bases). V was cut by 0 bases and J by 4 bases, with 16 bases left in between. Germline CDR1 and CDR2: SGDLS and YYNGEE. There are 16 residues in the CDR3. DNA of the CDR3: TGTGCCAGCAGCGTAGGGAAGGGGAATGTAATAGAGACCCAGTACTTC. Protein sequence: CASSVGKGNVIETQYF.

This clone was counted a few times. The J gene is TRBJ1-4, the V gene TRBV30; 11 positions agree with TRBD1. The CDR3 is 16 amino acids. CDR1 is GTSNPN, CDR2 SVGIG, per germline (reference sequence). V was pared by 0 bases and J by 13 bases, with 13 bases of the junction left unmatched. CDR3 sequence: CAWSVRDGQGARILFF. CDR3 in DNA: TGTGCCTGGAGTGTACGGGATGGACAGGGGGCGCGAATACTGTTTTTT. Supplemented by reference TRBV30 and TRBJ1-4, the full variable domain reads SQTIHQWPATLVQPVGSPLSLECTVEGTSNPNLYWYRQAAGRGLQLLFYSVGIGQISSEVPQNLSASRPQDRQFILSSKKLLLSDSGFYLCAWSVRDGQGARILFFGSGTQLSVL.

V gene TRBV7-9 combines with J gene TRBJ1-1; 12 bases are shared with TRBD1. The V gene end was trimmed by 5 bases and the J gene end by 2 bases; junction bases not matched to a gene: 12. This CDR3 is built from 18 residues. From germline, CDR1 is SEHNR and CDR2 FQNEAQ (reference sequence). For the CDR3, the DNA is TGTGCCAGCAGCCCGGGACAGGGGGCGGAGAGGAGAAACACTGAAGCTTTCTTT. This encodes CASSPGQGAERRNTEAFF. The entire variable domain, with the rest obtained from reference TRBV7-9 and TRBJ1-1, is as follows: DTGVSQNPRHKITKRGQNVTFRCDPISEHNRLYWYRQTLGQGPEFLTYFQNEAQLEKSRLLSDRFSAERPKGSFSTLEIQRTEQGDSAMYLCASSPGQGAERRNTEAFFGQGTRLTVV.

The CDR3 sequence: CASSQTPGLAGIAGETQYF. CDR3 bases: TGCGCCAGCAGCCAAACCCCGGGACTAGCGGGGATCGCCGGGGAGACCCAGTACTTC. J is TRBJ2-5 and V is TRBV4-1, with 13 bases fitting TRBD2. CDR1 is MGHRA and CDR2 is YSYEKL in the germline V gene. This CDR3 contains 19 residues. The junction had 14 bases not matched to a gene; V was cut back by 2 bases and J by 5 bases.

V usage is TRBV27 and J usage is TRBJ2-2, with a weak D call TRBD1 (5 bases). CDR3 length equals 18 residues. The germline CDR1 and CDR2 sequences are MNHEY and SMNVEV (reference sequence). V lost 4 bases and J 1 base, leaving 19 bases between the germline ends. DNA for the CDR3: TGTGCCAGCAGTTCCTTGGGTTGGGGCGAAAGGAACACCGGGGAGCTGTTTTTT. It is translated as CASSSLGWGERNTGELFF.

The chain joins TRBV5-1 to TRBJ2-7, with 11 bases that match TRBD1. CDR1 is SGHRS and CDR2 is YFSETQ in the germline V gene. V was clipped by 4 bases and J by 7 bases; unmatched bases: 10. This CDR3 is built from 15 residues. The CDR3 nucleotides are TGCGCCAGCAGCGTGGGCGGACAGGGGGCCTGGGAGCAGTACTTC. Residues: CASSVGGQGAWEQYF.

The chain recombines TRBV3-1 (or the pseudogene TRBV3-2) with TRBJ2-7, with no clear D. CDR1 and CDR2 (germline): LGHDT, YNNKEL (reference sequence). The CDR3 loop spans 12 amino acids. Trimming stripped 4 bases from V and 3 bases from J, with 7 bases between. The CDR3 DNA follows: TGTGCCAGCAGCCTGAGCAACTACGAGCAGTACTTC. Its translation: CASSLSNYEQYF.

A word on this clone: Other DNA sequences from this sample encode an identical CDR3 as well. This sequence joins TRBV28 and TRBJ2-5; D is possibly TRBD2 (7 bases). Trimming removed 5 bases from V and 5 bases from J, with 12 bases in between. This CDR3 region has 13 residues. Germline V gene lookup returns CDR1 MDHEN and CDR2 SYDVKM. The CDR3 reads CASSPGGRETQYF. The CDR3 bases are TGTGCCAGCAGTCCCGGGGGGCGCGAGACCCAGTACTTC.

The V call is TRBV6-1, the J call TRBJ1-2, with TRBD1 identical over 7 bases. The CDR3 contains 14 residues. Germline values: CDR1 MNHNS, CDR2 SASEGT. The ends lost 0 bases at V and 5 bases at J; junction bases unmatched: 3. CDR3 DNA: TGTGCCAGCAGTGAAGCGAGGGACAGATATGGCTACACCTTC. It is translated as CASSEARDRYGYTF.

The chain employs TRBV28 and TRBJ1-5; D might be TRBD1 (5 bases). V was shortened by 6 bases and J by 1 base, with 16 bases between the two germline ends. Germline V CDR1 and CDR2: MDHEN, SYDVKM. The CDR3 covers 16 residues. The chain's CDR3 is CASSAPGTLSNQPQHF. CDR3 nucleotides: TGTGCCAGCAGCGCTCCCGGGACTCTAAGCAATCAGCCCCAGCATTTT.

This chain connects TRBV29-1 to TRBJ1-5; 9 bases fit TRBD1. The CDR3 spans 14 residues. CDR1 and CDR2 from the germline V gene are SQVTM and ANQGSEA. After removal of 6 bases from V and 6 bases from J, the junction contained 9 bases not matched to a gene. The chain's CDR3 is CSVGTGSLSQPQHF. In DNA, the CDR3 is TGCAGCGTAGGGACAGGGTCTCTCAGTCAGCCCCAGCATTTT.

The genes are TRBV7-6 and TRBJ2-7, with TRBD1 matching over 7 bases. V shed 5 bases and J 1 base; nucleotides not matched to a gene: 8. The CDR3 consists of 15 residues. Germline lookup yields CDR1 SGHVS and CDR2 FNYEAQ. CDR3 region: CASSPAQGPSYEQYF. The CDR3 coding sequence is TGTGCCAGCAGCCCGGCACAGGGGCCATCCTACGAGCAGTACTTC.

V and J are TRBV2 and TRBJ1-1, with 9 bases that match TRBD1. Germline loops: CDR1 SNHLY, CDR2 FYNNEI. This CDR3 region has 14 residues. After removal of 4 bases from V and 5 bases from J, the junction contained 5 bases not matched to a gene. The DNA of the CDR3 is TGTGCCAGCAGTGGGACAGGGGTGTTGACTGAAGCTTTCTTT. As protein: CASSGTGVLTEAFF.

The J gene is TRBJ1-6, the V gene TRBV6-4; D is possibly TRBD1 (6 bases). Trimming left V 2 bases short and J 8 bases short, with 10 bases between. Germline V gene sequence: CDR1 MRHNA, CDR2 SNTAGT. The CDR3 is 14 amino acids. The CDR3 DNA follows: TGTGCCAGCAGTGACGAGGGGGAACATTCACCCCTCCACTTT. Amino acids: CASSDEGEHSPLHF.

Concerning this clone itself: The same CDR3 is also encoded by other DNA sequences in this sample. The chain carries TRBV2 and TRBJ1-1; TRBD1 matches 9 bases. The trim removed 5 bases at V and 4 bases at J, leaving 5 bases unmatched. The CDR3 runs 14 residues. Germline values: CDR1 SNHLY, CDR2 FYNNEI. CDR3 nucleotides: TGTGCCAGCAGTCCGGGACAGGGATCCACTGAAGCTTTCTTT. This encodes CASSPGQGSTEAFF.

The J gene is TRBJ2-5, the V gene TRBV7-2; 11 positions match TRBD2. Germline loops: CDR1 SGHTA, CDR2 FQGNSA. Unmatched junction bases numbered 9, after V lost 4 bases and J lost 2 bases. The length of the CDR3 is 17 residues. DNA for the CDR3: TGTGCCAGCAGCTGGGTTGCTAGCGGGGGGTCACAAGAGACCCAGTACTTC. Its translation: CASSWVASGGSQETQYF.

The rearrangement uses TRBV7-2 and TRBJ2-3, with TRBD2 matching over 11 bases. This CDR3 is built from 16 residues. J was trimmed by 2 bases and V by 5 bases; bases with no gene match: 6. Germline CDR1 and CDR2: SGHTA and FQGNSA. The CDR3 region is CASSKETSGDTDTQYF. The CDR3 nucleotides are TGTGCCAGCAGCAAAGAGACTAGCGGGGACACAGATACGCAGTATTTT. The complete variable domain, with remaining parts taken from reference TRBV7-2 and TRBJ2-3, reads GAGVSQSPSNKVTEKGKDVELRCDPISGHTALYWYRQSLGQGLEFLIYFQGNSAPDKSGLPSDRFSAERTGGSVSTLTIQRTQQEDSAVYLCASSKETSGDTDTQYFGPGTRLTVL.

This chain connects TRBV11-2 to TRBJ2-7, with a tentative D call TRBD1 (6 bases). V was cut by 1 base and J by 4 bases, with 14 bases left in between. Germline V gene data show CDR1 as SGHAT and CDR2 as FQNNGV. CDR3 length equals 15 residues. CDR3 DNA: TGTGCCAGCAGCTTAGCACAGGGTTCTTTTTACGAGCAGTACTTC. This gives the protein CASSLAQGSFYEQYF.

Only one count was recorded for this clone. The CDR3 region is CARSDRGLYNEQFF. The DNA for the CDR3 is TGTGCCAGGTCGGACAGGGGGCTCTACAATGAGCAGTTCTTC. The chain links TRBV2 to TRBJ2-1; 11 positions match TRBD1. The V segment lost 9 bases and the J segment 3 bases; nucleotides outside the gene matches: 4. This CDR3 region has 14 residues. Germline lookup yields CDR1 SNHLY and CDR2 FYNNEI.

The chain has TRBV5-1 and TRBJ2-7; 8 bases align to TRBD1. Germline V CDR1 and CDR2: SGHRS, YFSETQ. J gave up 6 bases and V 3 bases, and 8 bases lay outside the gene matches. The CDR3 length is 14 residues. The CDR3 sequence is CASSSGQGGLEQYF. The CDR3 DNA reads as TGCGCCAGCAGCTCCGGACAGGGCGGTCTCGAGCAGTACTTC.

This clone was seen just once. The gene calls are TRBV7-8 and TRBJ2-2, with D perhaps TRBD1 (6 bases). This CDR3 comprises 15 residues. Germline CDR1 reads SGHVS; CDR2 reads FQNEAQ. Trimming removed 6 bases from V and 1 base from J, with 12 bases in between. CDR3 DNA: TGTGCCAGCAGTCCTGGACAGAGGAACACCGGGGAGCTGTTTTTT. Its protein product is CASSPGQRNTGELFF.

J is TRBJ2-7 and V is TRBV21-1; the D call of TRBD1 is as the table states it, not checked on the DNA. TRBV21-1 is a known pseudogene. The CDR3 covers 14 residues. The CDR3 DNA sequence: TGTGCCAGCAGGGGGGACAGGGGATCCTACGAGCAGTACTTC. Its translation: CASRGDRGSYEQYF.

The rearrangement joins TRBV7-6 to TRBJ2-7; 7 bases line up with TRBD1. In germline, CDR1 is SGHVS, CDR2 FNYEAQ. Losses at the gene ends were 5 bases for V and 2 bases for J; bases not matched to a gene: 3. This CDR3 contains 13 residues. CDR3 sequence: CASSHRGTYEQYF. Written as DNA, the CDR3 is TGTGCCAGCAGCCACAGGGGAACCTACGAGCAGTACTTC.

The chain recombines TRBV6-5 with TRBJ1-1, with D perhaps matching TRBD1 (6 bases). CDR1 MNHEY and CDR2 SVGAGI come from the germline V gene. This CDR3 contains 14 residues. V lost 2 bases to trimming and J lost 7 bases, with 14 bases between them. CDR3: CASSYQGRKLEAFF. The CDR3 DNA is TGTGCCAGCAGTTACCAGGGGAGAAAACTTGAAGCTTTCTTT.